This passage covers 22 T cell receptor beta chains from one sample sequenced in a study of OX40 agonist ivuxolimab in advanced cancers. Repertoires were generated with immunoSEQ multiplex PCR, while TCRdb's copy carries only in-frame clones and drops some. The sample shows tens of thousands of clones, roughly 92% of them seen only once. The specimen was CD4+ or CD8+ T cells sorted from blood, collected in a trial of the OX40 agonist ivuxolimab. The receptors were sampled from an adult with an advanced solid tumor such as melanoma, head and neck, liver or kidney cancer.

This clone was seen once. The V gene is TRBV12-5, the J gene TRBJ1-1; no clear D gene. This CDR3 region has 13 residues. With 6 bases removed from V and 6 bases from J, the gap between germline ends came to 14 bases. Germline CDR1 LGHNT, CDR2 FRNRAP. The CDR3 spells CASGTAAFAEAFF. The CDR3 DNA reads TGTGCTAGTGGCACGGCGGCTTTTGCTGAAGCTTTCTTT.

The chain has TRBV19 and TRBJ1-5; 9 positions match TRBD1. The CDR3 runs to 17 residues. With 6 bases clipped from V and 2 bases from J, the junction kept 11 bases outside the gene matches. From germline, CDR1 is LNHDA and CDR2 SQIVND (reference sequence). CDR3 DNA: TGTGCCAGTAGGCCGGGACAGGGTTATTATGGCAATCAGCCCCAGCATTTT. Its translation is CASRPGQGYYGNQPQHF.

The gene calls are TRBV19 and TRBJ2-1; possibly TRBD2 for D (6 bases). V was pared by 5 bases and J by 0 bases, with 11 bases between. Germline CDR1 is LNHDA and CDR2 is SQIVND (reference sequence). The CDR3 contains 15 residues. The CDR3 reads CASSPKRASYNEQFF. CDR3 in DNA: TGTGCCAGTAGTCCGAAGCGGGCCTCCTACAATGAGCAGTTCTTC.

The V call is TRBV7-8, the J call TRBJ1-1; 7 bases are shared with TRBD1. Trimming removed 1 base from V and 6 bases from J; junction bases left unmatched: 8. From germline, CDR1 is SGHVS and CDR2 FQNEAQ. The CDR3 totals 15 residues. The CDR3 loop reads CASSLGINQGAEAFF. CDR3 nucleotides: TGTGCCAGCAGCTTAGGGATCAACCAGGGGGCTGAAGCTTTCTTT.

The chain carries TRBV6-5 and TRBJ2-5; TRBD2 aligns across 7 bases. The CDR3 runs 13 residues. Germline CDR1 reads MNHEY; CDR2 reads SVGAGI. J lost 3 bases, V lost 4 bases, and 2 bases had no gene match. The CDR3 reads CASSWDYEETQYF. In DNA, the CDR3 is TGTGCCAGCAGTTGGGACTATGAAGAGACCCAGTACTTC.

The chain combines TRBV18 with TRBJ2-1; TRBD2 matches 9 bases. The trim removed 0 bases at V and 8 bases at J, leaving 8 bases unmatched. The CDR3 contains 16 residues. Germline CDR1 and CDR2: KGHSH and LQKENI. The CDR3 DNA follows: TGTGCCAGCTCACCACCGATGCGGGAGGGTGGTCATGAGCAGTTCTTC. This gives the protein CASSPPMREGGHEQFF.

This chain joins TRBV4-2 and TRBJ1-2; D might be TRBD1 (5 bases). CDR3 size: 15 residues. The germline V gene encodes CDR1 LGHNA and CDR2 YNFKEQ. V lost 1 base and J lost 8, with 17 bases in between. This CDR3 is CASSQGPERGEGYTF. In nucleotides, the CDR3 is TGTGCCAGCAGCCAAGGCCCGGAAAGGGGTGAGGGCTACACCTTC.

V and J are TRBV14 and TRBJ1-2; D might be TRBD1 (5 bases). The ends were cut back, 1 base at V and 7 bases at J, with 10 bases in the middle. Per the germline V gene, CDR1 is SGHDN and CDR2 is FVKESK. The CDR3 is 13 amino acids. In nucleotides, the CDR3 is TGTGCCAGCAGCCAAGGGTATGGGGGTGGCTACACCTTC. Translation: CASSQGYGGGYTF.

This sequence joins TRBV18 and TRBJ1-1; the D is unclear. The CDR3 contains 13 residues. V was cut by 4 bases and J by 8 bases, with 14 bases left in between. Germline V CDR1 and CDR2: KGHSH, LQKENI. The CDR3 loop is CASSLPGSIEAFF. The CDR3 DNA is TGTGCCAGCTCACTCCCGGGGAGTATCGAAGCTTTCTTT.

The rearrangement links TRBV11-2 to TRBJ1-2; D is perhaps TRBD1 (6 bases). The CDR3 has 19 residues. Germline-derived CDR1 and CDR2 are SGHAT and FQNNGV. Between the trimmed V and J ends, which lost 5 bases and 3 bases, there was a span of 28 bases. In nucleotides, the CDR3 is TGTGCCAGCAGCCCAGGGGAGTGGGGGGGGCGCGTGATGTACTATGGCTACACCTTC. Residues: CASSPGEWGGRVMYYGYTF.

This chain joins TRBV19 and TRBJ1-5; D unresolved. V lost 6 bases to trimming and J lost 2 bases, with 5 bases between them. Germline V gene sequence: CDR1 LNHDA, CDR2 SQIVND (reference sequence). This CDR3 has 12 amino acids. The CDR3 DNA reads TGTGCCAGTAGGACGGGCAATCAGCCCCAGCATTTT. It specifies CASRTGNQPQHF.

This rearrangement joins TRBV5-1 to TRBJ2-1, with TRBD2 identical over 11 bases. CDR1 is SGHRS and CDR2 is YFSETQ in the germline V gene. Trimming removed 0 bases from V and 8 bases from J; junction bases left unmatched: 7. CDR3 length: 16 residues. CDR3 nucleotides: TGCGCCAGCAGCTTGGATTACACTAGCGGGAGTGATGAGCAGTTCTTC. This encodes CASSLDYTSGSDEQFF.

Here the CDR3 DNA reads TGCGCCAGCAGCCAAGAATGGACAGCCTGGAATTCACCCCTCCACTTT. Translated: CASSQEWTAWNSPLHF. The chain is built from TRBV4-1 and TRBJ1-6; tentatively, D is TRBD1 (6 bases). CDR3 length equals 16 residues. Trimming cost V 0 bases and J 7 bases, with 13 bases left between them. Germline values: CDR1 MGHRA, CDR2 YSYEKL.

The chain links TRBV19 to TRBJ2-3; D tentatively fits TRBD1 or TRBD2 (6 bases each). CDR3 length: 14 residues. V was cut by 5 bases and J by 8 bases, with 17 bases left in between. Germline CDR1 reads LNHDA; CDR2 reads SQIVND (reference sequence). CDR3 coding DNA: TGTGCCAGTAGTGACCGGGGGCAGAGGGGTACGCAGTATTTT. As protein: CASSDRGQRGTQYF.

The rearrangement uses TRBV5-1 and TRBJ1-2, with 10 bases aligning to TRBD1. The CDR3 is 18 residues long. V lost 0 bases, J lost 0 bases, and 8 bases stayed unmatched. Germline values: CDR1 SGHRS, CDR2 YFSETQ. The CDR3 DNA follows: TGCGCCAGCAGCTTGGGCCGACAGGGGGCGCGAGCTAACTATGGCTACACCTTC. Translated, it gives CASSLGRQGARANYGYTF. Filled out from reference TRBV5-1 and TRBJ1-2, the complete variable domain reads KAGVTQTPRYLIKTRGQQVTLSCSPISGHRSVSWYQQTPGQGLQFLFEYFSETQRNKGNFPGRFSGRQFSNSRSEMNVSTLELGDSALYLCASSLGRQGARANYGYTFGSGTRLTVV.

This chain uses TRBV9 with TRBJ1-1, with TRBD1 as a possible D gene (6 bases). Trimming took off 0 bases at V and 4 bases at J, with 13 bases between the two ends. Germline lookup yields CDR1 SGDLS and CDR2 YYNGEE. The CDR3 is made up of 15 amino acids. The CDR3 DNA sequence: TGTGCCAGCAGCGTAGCTAGCAGGGGAAGCACTGAAGCTTTCTTT. Its translation is CASSVASRGSTEAFF. The full variable domain, in which reference TRBV9 and TRBJ1-1 provide the parts outside the CDR3, is DSGVTQTPKHLITATGQRVTLRCSPRSGDLSVYWYQQSLDQGLQFLIQYYNGEERAKGNILERFSAQQFPDLHSELNLSSLELGDSALYFCASSVASRGSTEAFFGQGTRLTVV.

The chain links TRBV5-4 to TRBJ1-1; a possible D gene is TRBD1 (5 bases). The germline gives CDR1 SGHNT, CDR2 YYREEE (reference sequence). The CDR3 is made up of 15 amino acids. Trimming removed 4 bases at V and 0 bases at J, with 13 bases between. Here the CDR3 DNA reads TGTGCCAGCAGCCAGATGGGACGGTTGAACACTGAAGCTTTCTTT. Translating it yields CASSQMGRLNTEAFF.

The genes are TRBV4-1 and TRBJ2-7, with 8 bases that match TRBD1. There are 15 residues in the CDR3. Germline CDR1 reads MGHRA; CDR2 reads YSYEKL. V lost 1 base and J lost 2; bases outside the gene matches: 4. The CDR3 nucleotides are TGCGCCAGCAGCCAAGCCGGACAGGGAACCTACGAGCAGTACTTC. Translating it yields CASSQAGQGTYEQYF.

The chain joins TRBV15 to TRBJ1-1; TRBD1 agrees at 7 bases. The junction had 3 bases not matched to a gene; V was cut back by 2 bases and J by 0 bases. This CDR3 comprises 15 residues. CDR1 and CDR2 from the germline V gene are LNHNV and YYDKDF (reference sequence). CDR3 residues: CATSRPGQMNTEAFF. The DNA for the CDR3 is TGTGCCACCAGCAGACCGGGACAGATGAACACTGAAGCTTTCTTT.

The CDR3 region is CASSLGRGGSYNEQFF. CDR3 nucleotide sequence: TGTGCCAGCAGCTTGGGACGGGGGGGCTCCTACAATGAGCAGTTCTTC. The chain couples TRBV5-4 to TRBJ2-1; 8 bases match TRBD2. The V and J ends lost 0 bases and 0 bases, in that order; junction bases with no gene match: 2. Germline V gives CDR1 SGHNT, CDR2 YYREEE (reference sequence). CDR3 length: 16 residues.

This clone was seen a few times. The gene calls are TRBV13 and TRBJ2-1; D gene ambiguous. Germline values: CDR1 PRHDT, CDR2 FYEKMQ (reference sequence). Trimming left V 5 bases short and J 6 bases short, with 5 bases between. The CDR3 spans 11 residues. The CDR3: CASSTSNEQFF. CDR3 DNA: TGTGCCAGCAGCACGAGCAATGAGCAGTTCTTC.

The V call is TRBV13, the J call TRBJ2-3; tentative D call: TRBD2 (7 bases). This CDR3 contains 15 residues. Germline CDR1 and CDR2: PRHDT and FYEKMQ (reference sequence). Trimming took 4 bases from V and 3 from J, leaving 14 bases between them. The CDR3 spells CASSSERGGTDTQYF. The CDR3 nucleotides read TGTGCCAGCAGCTCCGAAAGGGGGGGTACAGATACGCAGTATTTT.